This T cell receptor (beta chain) is drawn from a study of T cells in Graves' hyperthyroidism and ophthalmopathy. Amplification of TCR beta CDR3 regions used RNA as the template. The TCR CDR3 was amplified in a first-round RT-PCR using the HTBI primer set. TCRdb reprocessed the multiplex PCR reads with MiXCR, giving one entry per CDR3 protein. The sample records 490,000 or so distinct CDR3 sequences, roughly 23% being singletons. The CDR3 totals 18 residues. Germline V gives CDR1 MNHNS, CDR2 SASEGT. V lost 3 bases, J lost 2 bases, and 22 bases lay in between. This clonotype was seen a few times. What it binds is not known. Broader study findings: Most thyroid clonotypes expanded above 0.001 were also detected in blood.

The sequenced sample was blood. This receptor was taken from a woman in her 70s with Graves' ophthalmopathy. The chain recombines TRBV6-1 with TRBJ1-2; maybe TRBD1 (5 bases). CDR3 loop: CASSDPSPGGAGNYGYTF. The DNA of the CDR3 is TGTGCCAGCAGTGACCCATCTCCCGGCGGGGCAGGGAACTATGGCTACACCTTC.